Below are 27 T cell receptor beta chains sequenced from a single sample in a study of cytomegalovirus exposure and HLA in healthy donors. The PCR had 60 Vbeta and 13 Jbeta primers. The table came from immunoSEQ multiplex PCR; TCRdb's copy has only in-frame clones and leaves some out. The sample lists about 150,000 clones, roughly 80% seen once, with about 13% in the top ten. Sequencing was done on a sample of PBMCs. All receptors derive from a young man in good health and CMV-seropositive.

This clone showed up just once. The CDR3: CSVGGRTGEFGELFF. As DNA, the CDR3 is TGCAGCGTTGGCGGGCGAACAGGGGAGTTCGGGGAGCTGTTTTTT. The J gene is TRBJ2-2, the V gene TRBV29-1, with TRBD1 matching 7 bases. The CDR3 loop spans 15 amino acids. CDR1 is SQVTM and CDR2 is ANQGSEA in the germline V gene. V shed 4 bases, J shed 7 bases, and the junction held 12 bases outside the gene matches.

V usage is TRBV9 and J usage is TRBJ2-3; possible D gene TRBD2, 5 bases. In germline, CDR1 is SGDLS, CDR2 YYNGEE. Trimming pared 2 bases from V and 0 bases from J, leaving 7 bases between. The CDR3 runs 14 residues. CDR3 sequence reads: CASSVGVSTDTQYF. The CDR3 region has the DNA TGTGCCAGCAGCGTCGGGGTTAGCACAGATACGCAGTATTTT.

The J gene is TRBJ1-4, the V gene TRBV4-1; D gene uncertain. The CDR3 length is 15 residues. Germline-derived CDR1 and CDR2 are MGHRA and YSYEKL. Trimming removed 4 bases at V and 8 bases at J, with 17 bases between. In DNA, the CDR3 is TGCGCCAGCAGCCTCCGGAGGCAGTCGGAGGAAAAACTGTTTTTT. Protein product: CASSLRRQSEEKLFF.

CDR3 coding DNA: TGCAGCGTTGCGTGGCTAGCGGGAGTCTCTGGGGCCAACGTCCTGACTTTC. Translated, it gives CSVAWLAGVSGANVLTF. The chain carries TRBV29-1 and TRBJ2-6, with TRBD2 matching 10 bases. V gave up 4 bases and J gave up 0 bases; unmatched junction bases: 6. This CDR3 has 17 amino acids. Germline CDR1 is SQVTM and CDR2 is ANQGSEA.

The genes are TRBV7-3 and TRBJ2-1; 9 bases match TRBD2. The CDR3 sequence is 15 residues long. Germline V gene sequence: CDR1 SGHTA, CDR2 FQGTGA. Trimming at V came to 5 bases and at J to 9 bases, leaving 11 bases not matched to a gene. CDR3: CASSPESGRISEQFF. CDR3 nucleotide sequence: TGTGCCAGCAGCCCCGAGAGCGGGAGGATAAGTGAGCAGTTCTTC.

DNA for the CDR3: TGTGCTAGTGCTGTAAACCAAGAGACCCAGTACTTC. This codes for CASAVNQETQYF. The chain recombines TRBV12-5 with TRBJ2-5, with D unclear. The CDR3 has 12 amino acids. Germline CDR1 and CDR2: LGHNT and FRNRAP. V lost 7 bases and J lost 0, with 6 bases in between. The full variable domain, in which reference TRBV12-5 and TRBJ2-5 provide the parts outside the CDR3, is DARVTQTPRHKVTEMGQEVTMRCQPILGHNTVFWYRQTMMQGLELLAYFRNRAPLDDSGMPKDRFSAEMPDATLATLKIQPSEPRDSAVYFCASAVNQETQYFGPGTRLLVL.

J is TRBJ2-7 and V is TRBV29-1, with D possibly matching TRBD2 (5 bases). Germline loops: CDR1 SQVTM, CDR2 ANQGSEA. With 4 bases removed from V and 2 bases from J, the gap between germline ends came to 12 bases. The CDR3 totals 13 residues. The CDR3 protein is CSVGSSGTYEQYF. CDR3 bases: TGCAGCGTTGGCTCCAGCGGTACCTACGAGCAGTACTTC.

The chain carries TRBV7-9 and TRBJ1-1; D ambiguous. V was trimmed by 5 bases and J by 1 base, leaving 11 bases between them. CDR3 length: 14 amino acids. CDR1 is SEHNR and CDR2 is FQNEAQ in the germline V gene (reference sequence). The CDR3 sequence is CASSHRDSNTEAFF. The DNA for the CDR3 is TGTGCCAGCAGCCACCGGGATTCGAACACTGAAGCTTTCTTT. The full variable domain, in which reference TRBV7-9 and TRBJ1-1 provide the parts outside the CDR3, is DTGVSQNPRHKITKRGQNVTFRCDPISEHNRLYWYRQTLGQGPEFLTYFQNEAQLEKSRLLSDRFSAERPKGSFSTLEIQRTEQGDSAMYLCASSHRDSNTEAFFGQGTRLTVV.

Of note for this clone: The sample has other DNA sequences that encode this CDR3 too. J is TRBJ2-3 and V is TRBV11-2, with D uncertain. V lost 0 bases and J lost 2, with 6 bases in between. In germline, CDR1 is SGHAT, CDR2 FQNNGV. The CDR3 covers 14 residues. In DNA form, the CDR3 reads TGTGCCAGCAGCTTAGACAGACTCACAGATACGCAGTATTTT. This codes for CASSLDRLTDTQYF. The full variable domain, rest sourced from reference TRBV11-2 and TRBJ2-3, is EAGVAQSPRYKIIEKRQSVAFWCNPISGHATLYWYQQILGQGPKLLIQFQNNGVVDDSQLPKDRFSAERLKGVDSTLKIQPAKLEDSAVYLCASSLDRLTDTQYFGPGTRLTVL.

CDR3 coding DNA: TGTGCCTGGAGTGTCTCAGGGGAAGAGACCCAGTACTTC. It translates to CAWSVSGEETQYF. This chain uses TRBV30 with TRBJ2-5; D perhaps matches TRBD1 (6 bases). Trimming cost V 0 bases and J 3 bases, with 8 bases left between them. Germline CDR1 is GTSNPN and CDR2 is SVGIG (reference sequence). CDR3 length: 13 residues.

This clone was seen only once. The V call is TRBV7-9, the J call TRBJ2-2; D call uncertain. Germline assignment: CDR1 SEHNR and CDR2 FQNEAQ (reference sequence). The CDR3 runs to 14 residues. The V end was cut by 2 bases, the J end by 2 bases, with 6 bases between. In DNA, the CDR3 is TGTGCCAGCAGCTTACAGGTTAACACCGGGGAGCTGTTTTTT. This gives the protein CASSLQVNTGELFF.

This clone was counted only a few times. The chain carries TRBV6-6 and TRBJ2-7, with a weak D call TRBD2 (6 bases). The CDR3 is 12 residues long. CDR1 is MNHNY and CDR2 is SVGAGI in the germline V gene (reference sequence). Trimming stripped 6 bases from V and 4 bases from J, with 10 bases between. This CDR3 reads CASSTGLYEQYF. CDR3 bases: TGTGCCAGCAGCACGGGACTTTACGAGCAGTACTTC.

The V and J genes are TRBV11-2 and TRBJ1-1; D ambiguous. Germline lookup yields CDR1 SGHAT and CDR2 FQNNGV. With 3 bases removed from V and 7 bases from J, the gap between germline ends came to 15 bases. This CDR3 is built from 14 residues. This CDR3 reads CASSFFLGSCEAFF. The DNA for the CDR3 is TGTGCCAGCAGCTTTTTCCTGGGCAGTTGTGAAGCTTTCTTT.

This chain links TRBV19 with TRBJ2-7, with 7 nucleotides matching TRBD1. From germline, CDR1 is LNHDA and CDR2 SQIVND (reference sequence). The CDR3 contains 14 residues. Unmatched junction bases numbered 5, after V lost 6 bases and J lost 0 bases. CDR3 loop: CASRQGSSSYEQYF. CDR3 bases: TGTGCCAGTAGACAGGGGTCTAGCTCCTACGAGCAGTACTTC.

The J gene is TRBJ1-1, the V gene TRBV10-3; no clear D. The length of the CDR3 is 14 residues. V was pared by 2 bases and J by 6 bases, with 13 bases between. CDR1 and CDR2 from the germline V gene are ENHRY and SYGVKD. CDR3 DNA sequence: TGTGCCATCAGTGAGGACACCGCCCACGCTGAAGCTTTCTTT. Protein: CAISEDTAHAEAFF.

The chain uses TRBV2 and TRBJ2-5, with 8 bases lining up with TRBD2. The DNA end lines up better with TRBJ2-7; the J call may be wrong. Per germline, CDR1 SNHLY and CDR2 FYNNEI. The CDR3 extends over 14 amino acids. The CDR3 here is CASSGTSGTYEQYF. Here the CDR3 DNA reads TGTGCCAGCAGTGGTACTAGCGGTACCTACGAGCAGTACTTC.

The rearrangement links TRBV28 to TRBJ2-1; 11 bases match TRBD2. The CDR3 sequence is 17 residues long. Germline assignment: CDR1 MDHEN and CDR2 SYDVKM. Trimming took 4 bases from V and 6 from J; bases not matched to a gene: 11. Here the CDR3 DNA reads TGTGCCAGCAGTTCCCCAGGGGTAGCGGGAGGGGGCAATGAGCAGTTCTTC. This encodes CASSSPGVAGGGNEQFF. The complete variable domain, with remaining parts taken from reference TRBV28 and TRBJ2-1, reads DVKVTQSSRYLVKRTGEKVFLECVQDMDHENMFWYRQDPGLGLRLIYFSYDVKMKEKGDIPEGYSVSREKKERFSLILESASTNQTSMYLCASSSPGVAGGGNEQFFGPGTRLTVL.

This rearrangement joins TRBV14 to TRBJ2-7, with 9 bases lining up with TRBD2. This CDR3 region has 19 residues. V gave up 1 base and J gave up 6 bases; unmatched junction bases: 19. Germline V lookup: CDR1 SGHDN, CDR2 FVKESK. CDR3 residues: CASSQGSVVSGSLMGEQYF. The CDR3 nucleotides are TGTGCCAGCAGCCAAGGGTCGGTGGTTAGCGGGAGTTTGATGGGCGAGCAGTACTTC.

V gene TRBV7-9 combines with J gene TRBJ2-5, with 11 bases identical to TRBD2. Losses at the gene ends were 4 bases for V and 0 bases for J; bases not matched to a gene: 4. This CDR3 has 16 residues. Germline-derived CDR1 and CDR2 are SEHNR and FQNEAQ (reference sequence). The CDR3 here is CASSYPSGGYQETQYF. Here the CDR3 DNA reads TGTGCCAGCAGCTACCCTAGCGGGGGGTACCAAGAGACCCAGTACTTC. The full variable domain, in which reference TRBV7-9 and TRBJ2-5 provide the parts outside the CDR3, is DTGVSQNPRHKITKRGQNVTFRCDPISEHNRLYWYRQTLGQGPEFLTYFQNEAQLEKSRLLSDRFSAERPKGSFSTLEIQRTEQGDSAMYLCASSYPSGGYQETQYFGPGTRLLVL.

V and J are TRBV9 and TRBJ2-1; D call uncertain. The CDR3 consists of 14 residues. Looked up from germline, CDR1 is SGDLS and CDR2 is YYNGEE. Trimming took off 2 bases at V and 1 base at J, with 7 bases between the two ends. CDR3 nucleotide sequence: TGTGCCAGCAGCGTGGCCGCTTCCTACAATGAGCAGTTCTTC. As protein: CASSVAASYNEQFF.

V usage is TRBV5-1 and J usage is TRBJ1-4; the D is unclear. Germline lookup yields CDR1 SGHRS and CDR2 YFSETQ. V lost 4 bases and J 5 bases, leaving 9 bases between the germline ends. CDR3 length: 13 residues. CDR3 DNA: TGCGCCAGCAGCCAACAGACGAATGAAAAACTGTTTTTT. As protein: CASSQQTNEKLFF.

CDR3 in amino acids: CAISVTEGQGAGEQFF. DNA of the CDR3: TGTGCCATCTCAGTTACGGAGGGACAGGGGGCAGGTGAGCAGTTCTTC. The V and J genes are TRBV10-3 and TRBJ2-1, with 12 bases aligning to TRBD1. V shed 8 bases and J 9 bases; nucleotides not matched to a gene: 14. This CDR3 is built from 16 residues. Per germline, CDR1 ENHRY and CDR2 SYGVKD.

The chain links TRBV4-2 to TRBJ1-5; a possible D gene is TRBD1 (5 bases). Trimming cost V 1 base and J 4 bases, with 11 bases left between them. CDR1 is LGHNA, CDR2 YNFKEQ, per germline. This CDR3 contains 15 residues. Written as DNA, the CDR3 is TGTGCCAGCAGCCAAGTTCAGGGAACAAATCAGCCCCAGCATTTT. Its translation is CASSQVQGTNQPQHF.

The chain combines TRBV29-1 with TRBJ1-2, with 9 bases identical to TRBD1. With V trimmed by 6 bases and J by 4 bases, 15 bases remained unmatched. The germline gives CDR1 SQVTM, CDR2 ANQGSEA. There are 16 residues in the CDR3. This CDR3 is CSVDEFIQGAFYGYTF. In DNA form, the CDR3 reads TGCAGCGTGGACGAATTCATACAGGGGGCGTTCTATGGCTACACCTTC.

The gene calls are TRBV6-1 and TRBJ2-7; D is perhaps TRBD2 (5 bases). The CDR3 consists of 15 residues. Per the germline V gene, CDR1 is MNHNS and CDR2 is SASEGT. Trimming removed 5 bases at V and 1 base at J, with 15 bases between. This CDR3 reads CASSTSGLVSYEQYF. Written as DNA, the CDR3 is TGTGCCAGCAGTACCTCCGGACTGGTATCCTACGAGCAGTACTTC.

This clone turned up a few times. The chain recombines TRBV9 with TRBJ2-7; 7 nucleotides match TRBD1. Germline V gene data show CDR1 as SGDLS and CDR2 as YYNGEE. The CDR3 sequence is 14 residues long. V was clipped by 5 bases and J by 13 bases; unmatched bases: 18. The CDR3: CASSRNYRGEGHYF. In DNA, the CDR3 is TGTGCCAGCAGTCGGAACTACAGGGGCGAGGGCCATTACTTC.

The DNA of the CDR3 is TGTGCCAGCAGCCAAGAACTGGGGACTAGCGGAGGCGCCGGGGAGCTGTTTTTT. Its translation: CASSQELGTSGGAGELFF. The chain links TRBV4-2 to TRBJ2-2, with 11 bases that match TRBD2. V gave up 0 bases and J gave up 6 bases; unmatched junction bases: 9. The CDR3 is 18 residues long. Germline V gene lookup returns CDR1 LGHNA and CDR2 YNFKEQ.